This T cell receptor beta chain appears in the sequencing data of a study of T cell changes during pregnancy in multiple sclerosis. CDR3 length equals 15 residues. Germline V lookup: CDR1 MNHEY, CDR2 SMNVEV (reference sequence). V lost 2 bases and J 0 bases, leaving 8 bases between the germline ends. Sequencing used immunoSEQ multiplex PCR; TCRdb keeps in-frame clones, though not all of them. The profile shows 60,000 to 85,000 clones, about 94% of them singletons. This material consisted of peripheral blood, taken in the third trimester of pregnancy. The receptor was derived from a female donor with multiple sclerosis, enrolled in a pregnancy study. The gene calls are TRBV27 and TRBJ1-5; D is perhaps TRBD1 (6 bases). The CDR3 nucleotides are TGTGCCAGCAGTTTAAACAGGGATAGCAATCAGCCCCAGCATTTT. It specifies CASSLNRDSNQPQHF.